A selection of T cell receptor beta chains follows, all from one sample in a study of blood T cell repertoires in COVID-19. Data came from immunoSEQ multiplex PCR; TCRdb stores just in-frame clones and leaves some out. The sample lists 260,000 or so clones, about 80% occurring once. The specimen sequenced was peripheral blood. Source of these receptors: a human donor in a cohort sampled during active COVID-19. The CDR3 runs from the conserved cysteine through the conserved F or W. A D gene is named only where the DNA matches it firmly. Not all rows give a size; the values are once, few, many and, for expanded clones, a class.

J: TRBJ1-2; size: few; V: TRBV3-1/TRBV3-2; D: TRBD1; DNA: TGTGCCAGCAGCCAATTCGGACAGGGTAACTATGGCTACACCTTC; CDR3: CASSQFGQGNYGYTF
J: TRBJ1-2; size: NA; V: TRBV6-6; D: NA; DNA: TGTGCCGTTAAGCAGGCGGGCAGGGGAGTTGATGGCTACACCTTC; CDR3: CAVKQAGRGVDGYTF
J: TRBJ2-1; size: once; V: TRBV5-6; D: NA; DNA: TGTGCCAGCAGCTTGGAGCTGGGGTCGGGGGCCTACAATGAGCAGTTCTTC; CDR3: CASSLELGSGAYNEQFF
J: TRBJ2-5; size: NA; V: TRBV5-6; D: NA; DNA: TGTGCCAGCAGCTTAATGGCGGGTCGCCAAGAGACCCAGTACTTC; CDR3: CASSLMAGRQETQYF
J: TRBJ2-2; size: NA; V: TRBV18; D: NA; DNA: TGTGCCAGCTCACCACCCTCCCGCACCGGGGAGCTGTTTTTT; CDR3: CASSPPSRTGELFF
J: TRBJ2-7; size: NA; V: TRBV28; D: NA; DNA: TGTGCCAGCGAACAGGGTCTCCACGAGCAGTACTTC; CDR3: CASEQGLHEQYF
J: TRBJ2-1; size: once; V: TRBV7-2; D: NA; DNA: TGTGCCAGCAGCTCCCAGGGAAGTGACGATGAGCAGTTCTTC; CDR3: CASSSQGSDDEQFF
J: TRBJ2-6; size: NA; V: TRBV27; D: NA; DNA: TGTGCCAGCAGTTTGTACAGGCCCTCTGGGGCCAACGTCCTGACTTTC; CDR3: CASSLYRPSGANVLTF
J: TRBJ1-1; size: NA; V: TRBV6-5; D: TRBD1; DNA: TGTGCCAGCAGAAGGACAGGTCCCAACACTGAAGCTTTCTTT; CDR3: CASRRTGPNTEAFF
J: TRBJ2-7; size: NA; V: TRBV19; D: TRBD1; DNA: TGTGCCAGTAGTTTTCGGACAGGGGAACTCTTCGAGCAGTACTTC; CDR3: CASSFRTGELFEQYF
J: TRBJ2-1; size: NA; V: TRBV7-3; D: TRBD2; DNA: TGTGCCAGCAGCTCCTCGGCGGGAGTACGTCGGAATGAGCAGTTCTTC; CDR3: CASSSSAGVRRNEQFF
J: TRBJ2-1; size: NA; V: TRBV5-1; D: TRBD2; DNA: TGCGCCAGCAGCTTGAGTACTAGCGGGGCCTATTTTAATGAGCAGTTCTTC; CDR3: CASSLSTSGAYFNEQFF
J: TRBJ2-7; size: few; V: TRBV2; D: TRBD1; DNA: TGTGCCAACAAACTGACAGGGACCTACGAGCAGTACTTC; CDR3: CANKLTGTYEQYF
J: TRBJ2-7; size: NA; V: TRBV5-1; D: NA; DNA: TGCGCCAGCAGCTTAGAGGGAATGGAGCAGTACTTC; CDR3: CASSLEGMEQYF
J: TRBJ2-5; size: NA; V: TRBV3-1/TRBV3-2; D: TRBD2; DNA: TGTGCCAGCAGTGCCGGACTAGCGGGAGGTGGGGGGCTGAAGACCCAGTACTTC; CDR3: CASSAGLAGGGGLKTQYF
J: TRBJ2-5; size: NA; V: TRBV10-2; D: NA; DNA: TGCGCCAGCAGCGGGGGAGCAGAGACCCAGTACTTC; CDR3: CASSGGAETQYF
J: TRBJ2-1; size: NA; V: TRBV6-2/TRBV6-3; D: NA; DNA: TGTGCCAGCAGCACCAGGCTCGGCAATGAGCAGTTCTTC; CDR3: CASSTRLGNEQFF
J: TRBJ2-1; size: NA; V: TRBV14; D: NA; DNA: TGTGCCAGCAGCCAAGATCTTAGCTCCTACAATGAGCAGTTCTTC; CDR3: CASSQDLSSYNEQFF
J: TRBJ1-1; size: NA; V: TRBV11-2; D: TRBD1; DNA: TGTGCCAGCAGCAACCGACAGGGTAACACTGAAGCTTTCTTT; CDR3: CASSNRQGNTEAFF
J: TRBJ1-1; size: NA; V: TRBV6-4; D: NA; DNA: TGTGCCAGCAGCCTTACTCTACAGGGTGAAGCTTTCTTT; CDR3: CASSLTLQGEAFF
J: TRBJ2-1; size: NA; V: TRBV6-2/TRBV6-3; D: TRBD2; DNA: TGTGCCAGCAGTCCGGCGGCGGGGGGAAATGAGCAGTTCTTC; CDR3: CASSPAAGGNEQFF
J: TRBJ2-7; size: NA; V: TRBV28; D: NA; DNA: TGTGCCAGCAGTTCCGGCTACGAGCAGTACTTC; CDR3: CASSSGYEQYF